These 9 T cell receptor beta chains were sequenced from one sample in a study of CXCR3-negative and CXCR3-positive naive CD8 T cells. The study made its TRB cDNA libraries by 5' RACE, adding UMI labels. TCRdb processed the 5' RACE reads again and assigns one entry to each CDR3 protein, with no DNA. The sample has nearly 45,000 distinct CDR3 sequences, and its top ten clones hold roughly 15%. Sequencing input: memory CD8+ T cells from blood. These TCRs come from a human donor in good health. Some clones in this sample may be carry-over from other donors' samples.

V and J are TRBV4-2 and TRBJ1-1; no DNA is available, so the TRBD1 call from TCRdb remains unchecked. The CDR3 sequence is 17 residues long. CDR1 and CDR2 from the germline V gene are LGHNA and YNFKEQ. The CDR3 loop is CASSQENGGGLGTEAFF.

This CDR3 is CSVEEGFLAKNIQYF. The chain couples TRBV29-1 to TRBJ2-4. This CDR3 is 15 amino acids long. Germline V gene sequence: CDR1 SQVTM, CDR2 ANQGSEA.

The rearrangement links TRBV27 to TRBJ1-1. Germline V gene data show CDR1 as MNHEY and CDR2 as SMNVEV (reference sequence). The CDR3 totals 14 residues. The CDR3 sequence: CASSFRPVHTEAFF.

The rearrangement links TRBV6-5 to TRBJ1-5. The CDR3 totals 13 residues. Germline V gives CDR1 MNHEY, CDR2 SVGAGI. CDR3 loop: CASSYNSNQPQHF.

This clonotype is medium-sized (0.01 to 0.1%) by frequency. The chain links TRBV6-4 to TRBJ2-2. The CDR3 consists of 14 residues. Germline CDR1 MRHNA, CDR2 SNTAGT. CDR3 residues: CASSDSTDTGELFF.

The rearrangement joins TRBV29-1 to TRBJ2-2; without DNA, the TCRdb call of TRBD1 cannot be checked. The germline CDR1 and CDR2 sequences are SQVTM and ANQGSEA. The CDR3 contains 16 residues. CDR3 in amino acids: CSVLTRQGANTGELFF.

The chain employs TRBV20-1 and TRBJ2-5; TCRdb's D gene call, TRBD2, goes unchecked for lack of DNA. The CDR3 totals 13 residues. The germline CDR1 and CDR2 sequences are DFQATT and SNEGSKA (reference sequence). This chain's CDR3 is CSAPSQGEETQYF.

This chain joins TRBV14 and TRBJ2-7; the D call from TCRdb, TRBD1, cannot be confirmed without DNA. Germline lookup yields CDR1 SGHDN and CDR2 FVKESK. The CDR3 covers 13 residues. CDR3 protein: CASSSGSTYEQYF.

The V gene is TRBV4-1, the J gene TRBJ2-5. This CDR3 is 11 amino acids long. Germline V gene lookup returns CDR1 MGHRA and CDR2 YSYEKL. The CDR3 sequence: CASSVKETQYF.